This is a list of T cell receptor beta chains from one sample in a study of T cells in Graves' hyperthyroidism and ophthalmopathy. From the multiplex PCR reads, TCRdb called clonotypes with MiXCR, one entry per CDR3 protein. The profile covers 300,000 or so distinct CDR3 sequences, with 15% to 20% appearing a single time and under 55% taken by the ten largest. Input material: blood. Receptors were obtained from a woman aged 45-65 years with Graves' hyperthyroidism. CDR3s leave out the opening cysteine and the closing phenylalanine or tryptophan. A D gene is named only where the DNA matches it firmly.

TRBJ2-5 | TRBV27 | . | ASRTSSSGFETQY
TRBJ2-7 | TRBV7-9 | . | ASSLLGATYEQY
TRBJ1-1 | TRBV7-9 | TRBD1 | ASSLGQGLGTEAF
TRBJ1-5 | TRBV4-2 | . | ASSQAGVRDQPQH
TRBJ2-1 | TRBV27 | . | ASMAPFNSYNEQF
TRBJ2-7 | TRBV7-6 | TRBD2 | ASSSRGGAKDEQY
TRBJ2-2 | TRBV5-1 | . | ASRQAFSGELF
TRBJ2-1 | TRBV11-3 | . | ASSDTRQGRNEQF
TRBJ2-4 | TRBV6-5 | . | ASSYSERGDKNIQY
TRBJ2-7 | TRBV28 | . | ASSLKAYEQY
TRBJ1-2 | TRBV19 | TRBD1 | ASSMQGARDNYGYT